The 8 T cell receptor beta chains listed next were all sequenced from one sample in a study of T-cell reconstitution after alpha-beta-depleted transplantation in children. Using unique molecular identifiers, the investigators prepared the TCRbeta library. TCRdb used MiXCR to reprocess the PCR reads, holding one entry per CDR3 protein. This sample yields around 240,000 distinct CDR3 sequences, of which roughly 8% are seen a single time; 6.3% belongs to the top ten. The specimen was PBMCs, mostly from graft donor cells, collected 180 days after TCRalphabeta/CD19-depleted stem cell transplant. The receptors originated from a male patient younger than 18 who had a stem cell transplant for acute lymphoblastic leukemia, so the T cells may come from the graft donor.

This clonotype was seen at least ten times. V usage is TRBV5-1 and J usage is TRBJ2-1; 10 bases fit TRBD2. Losses at the gene ends were 1 base for V and 4 bases for J; bases not matched to a gene: 8. This CDR3 region has 17 residues. In germline, CDR1 is SGHRS, CDR2 YFSETQ. CDR3 sequence: CASSLSPSGRTYNEQFF. For the CDR3, the DNA is TGCGCCAGCAGCTTGTCCCCTAGCGGGAGAACTTACAATGAGCAGTTCTTC.

This clonotype was recorded at least ten times. The V and J genes are TRBV7-6 and TRBJ2-3; tentative D call: TRBD2 (7 bases). Germline V gene sequence: CDR1 SGHVS, CDR2 FNYEAQ. V was clipped by 2 bases and J by 7 bases, with 16 bases between them. The CDR3 contains 15 residues. CDR3 residues: CASSLWEGGMYTQYF. The CDR3 DNA reads TGTGCCAGCAGCTTATGGGAGGGGGGAATGTATACGCAGTATTTT.

Many counts were recorded for this clonotype. This chain uses TRBV10-2 with TRBJ1-6; D not resolved. Germline CDR1 and CDR2: WSHSY and SAAADI. V was cut by 7 bases and J by 5 bases, with 12 bases left in between. This CDR3 contains 14 residues. CDR3 loop: CASTLTGNNSPLHF. CDR3 DNA sequence: TGCGCCAGCACCTTGACGGGCAATAATTCACCCCTCCACTTT.

This clonotype was counted between two and nine times. The V and J genes are TRBV10-3 and TRBJ2-1; TRBD2 matches 11 bases. The CDR3 loop spans 16 amino acids. Germline assignment: CDR1 ENHRY and CDR2 SYGVKD. With V trimmed by 4 bases and J by 6 bases, 8 bases remained unmatched. CDR3 in amino acids: CAISGLAGGPSNEQFF. DNA for the CDR3: TGTGCCATCAGTGGTTTAGCGGGAGGGCCCAGCAATGAGCAGTTCTTC.

This clonotype appeared many times. V is TRBV12-3 or TRBV12-4 and J is TRBJ2-7; 9 nucleotides match TRBD1. CDR3 length: 14 amino acids. The trim removed 2 bases at V and 6 bases at J, leaving 5 bases unmatched. The CDR3 region has the DNA TGTGCCAGCAGTTTAAAGGACAGGGGACGCGAGCAGTACTTC. Translating gives CASSLKDRGREQYF.

This clonotype came up a few times. The J gene is TRBJ2-4, the V gene TRBV5-1, with D possibly TRBD2 on 6 matching bases. Germline-derived CDR1 and CDR2 are SGHRS and YFSETQ. CDR3 length: 14 residues. With 4 bases removed from V and 5 bases from J, the gap between germline ends came to 13 bases. The CDR3 coding sequence is TGCGCCAGCAGCCTCCCGTCGGGGGAAAACATTCAGTACTTC. Translation gives CASSLPSGENIQYF.

This clonotype was found many times. This rearrangement joins TRBV6-1 to TRBJ2-3; 7 nucleotides match TRBD2. Germline assignment: CDR1 MNHNS and CDR2 SASEGT. The CDR3 extends over 14 amino acids. The junction had 6 bases not matched to a gene; V was cut back by 6 bases and J by 3 bases. The CDR3 DNA reads TGTGCCAGCAGCGTGAACGGGGGGACAGATACGCAGTATTTT. It specifies CASSVNGGTDTQYF.

This clonotype was found many times. The CDR3 loop reads CSGGGYIIRGDTQYF. In nucleotides, the CDR3 is TGCAGCGGAGGGGGCTACATAATACGGGGAGATACGCAGTATTTT. The chain links TRBV29-1 to TRBJ2-3; 7 bases are shared with TRBD1. The V gene's germline CDR1 is SQVTM and CDR2 ANQGSEA. The CDR3 has 15 residues. V gave up 7 bases and J gave up 5 bases; unmatched junction bases: 15.